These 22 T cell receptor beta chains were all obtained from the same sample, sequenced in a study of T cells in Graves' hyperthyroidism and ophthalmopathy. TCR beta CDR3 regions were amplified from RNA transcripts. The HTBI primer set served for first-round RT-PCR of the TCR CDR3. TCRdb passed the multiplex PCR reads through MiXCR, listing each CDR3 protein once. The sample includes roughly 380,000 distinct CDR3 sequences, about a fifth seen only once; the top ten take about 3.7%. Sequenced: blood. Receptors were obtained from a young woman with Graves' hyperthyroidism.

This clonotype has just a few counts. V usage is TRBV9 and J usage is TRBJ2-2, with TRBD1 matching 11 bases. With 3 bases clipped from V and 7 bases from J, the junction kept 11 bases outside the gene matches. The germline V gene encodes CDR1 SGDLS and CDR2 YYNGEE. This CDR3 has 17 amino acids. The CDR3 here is CASSEPRTGGAIGELFF. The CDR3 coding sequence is TGTGCCAGCAGCGAACCGAGGACAGGGGGCGCCATCGGGGAGCTGTTTTTT.

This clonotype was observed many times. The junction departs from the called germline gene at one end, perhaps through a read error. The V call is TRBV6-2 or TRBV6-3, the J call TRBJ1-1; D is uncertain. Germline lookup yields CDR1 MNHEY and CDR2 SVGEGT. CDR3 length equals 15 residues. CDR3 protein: CASTRTMVPATGAFF. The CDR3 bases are TGTGCCAGCACTCGAACTATGGTACCTGCCACTGGAGCTTTCTTT.

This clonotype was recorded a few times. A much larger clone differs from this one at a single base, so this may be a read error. The CDR3 reads CASSFHNQETQYF. The CDR3, as DNA: TGTGCCAGCAGTTTCCACAACCAAGAGACCCAGTACTTC. This sequence joins TRBV12-3 or TRBV12-4 and TRBJ2-5; no reliable D call. V dropped 3 bases and J dropped 0 bases, with 5 bases sitting between them. This CDR3 has 13 residues.

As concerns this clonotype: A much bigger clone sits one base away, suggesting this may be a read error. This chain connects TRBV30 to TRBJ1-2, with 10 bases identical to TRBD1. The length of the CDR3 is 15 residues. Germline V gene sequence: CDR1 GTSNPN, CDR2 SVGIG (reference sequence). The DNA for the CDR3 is TGTGCCTGGAACTCCGGGACAGGGGTGGGCTATGGCTGCACCTTC. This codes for CAWNSGTGVGYGCTF.

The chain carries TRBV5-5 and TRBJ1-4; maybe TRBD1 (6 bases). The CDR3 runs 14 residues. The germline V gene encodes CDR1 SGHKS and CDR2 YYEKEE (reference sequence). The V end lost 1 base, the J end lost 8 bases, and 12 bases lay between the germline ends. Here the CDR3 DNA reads TGTGCCAGCAGCTTGCTCAGGGGCGAGGAAAAACTGTTTTTT. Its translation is CASSLLRGEEKLFF. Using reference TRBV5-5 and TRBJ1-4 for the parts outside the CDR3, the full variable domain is DAGVTQSPTHLIKTRGQQVTLRCSPISGHKSVSWYQQVLGQGPQFIFQYYEKEERGRGNFPDRFSARQFPNYSSELNVNALLLGDSALYLCASSLLRGEEKLFFGSGTQLSVL.

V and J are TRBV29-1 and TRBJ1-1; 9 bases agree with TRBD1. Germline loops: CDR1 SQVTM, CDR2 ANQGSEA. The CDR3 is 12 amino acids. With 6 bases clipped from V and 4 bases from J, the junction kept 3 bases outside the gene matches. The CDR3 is CSVDRGATEAFF. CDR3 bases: TGCAGCGTCGACAGGGGGGCCACTGAAGCTTTCTTT. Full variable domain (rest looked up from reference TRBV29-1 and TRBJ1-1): SAVISQKPSRDICQRGTSLTIQCQVDSQVTMMFWYRQQPGQSLTLIATANQGSEATYESGFVIDKFPISRPNLTFSTLTVSNMSPEDSSIYLCSVDRGATEAFFGQGTRLTVV.

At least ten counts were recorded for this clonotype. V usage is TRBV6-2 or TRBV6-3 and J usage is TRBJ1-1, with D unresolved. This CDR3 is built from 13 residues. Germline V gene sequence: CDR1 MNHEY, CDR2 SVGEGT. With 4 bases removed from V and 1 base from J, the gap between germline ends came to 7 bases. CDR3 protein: CASSLHSNTEAFF. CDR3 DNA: TGTGCCAGCAGTTTACACTCGAACACTGAAGCTTTCTTT.

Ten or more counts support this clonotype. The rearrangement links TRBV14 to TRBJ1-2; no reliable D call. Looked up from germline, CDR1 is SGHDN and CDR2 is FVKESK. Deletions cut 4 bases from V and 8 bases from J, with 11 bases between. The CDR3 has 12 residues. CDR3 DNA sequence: TGTGCCAGCAGCCCGGTGGAGAGGGGCTACACCTTC. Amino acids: CASSPVERGYTF.

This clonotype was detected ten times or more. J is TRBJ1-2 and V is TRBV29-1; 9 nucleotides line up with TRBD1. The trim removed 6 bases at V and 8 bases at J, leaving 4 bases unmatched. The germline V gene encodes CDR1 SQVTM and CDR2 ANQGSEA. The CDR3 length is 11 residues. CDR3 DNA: TGCAGCGTGGGGACAGGGCGAGGCTACACCTTC. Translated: CSVGTGRGYTF.

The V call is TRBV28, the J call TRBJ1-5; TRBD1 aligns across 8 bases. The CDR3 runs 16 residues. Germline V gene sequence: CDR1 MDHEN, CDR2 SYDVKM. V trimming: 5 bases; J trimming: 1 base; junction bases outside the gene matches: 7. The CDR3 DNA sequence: TGTGCCAGCAGTGCTTCAGGGGGCTGGAGCAATCAGCCCCAGCATTTT. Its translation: CASSASGGWSNQPQHF. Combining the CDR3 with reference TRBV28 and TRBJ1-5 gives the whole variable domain DVKVTQSSRYLVKRTGEKVFLECVQDMDHENMFWYRQDPGLGLRLIYFSYDVKMKEKGDIPEGYSVSREKKERFSLILESASTNQTSMYLCASSASGGWSNQPQHFGDGTRLSIL.

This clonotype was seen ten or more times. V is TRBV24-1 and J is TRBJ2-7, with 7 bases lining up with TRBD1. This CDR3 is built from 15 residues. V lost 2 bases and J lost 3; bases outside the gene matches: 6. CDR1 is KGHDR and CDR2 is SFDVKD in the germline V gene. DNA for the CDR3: TGTGCCACCAGTGATTCCCAGACAGGGAACTACGAGCAGTACTTC. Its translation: CATSDSQTGNYEQYF.

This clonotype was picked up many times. CDR3 in amino acids: CASTQTGGFSYGYTF. CDR3 bases: TGTGCCAGCACCCAGACTGGGGGTTTCAGCTATGGCTACACCTTC. The rearrangement joins TRBV6-1 to TRBJ1-2, with D perhaps matching TRBD1 (5 bases). From germline, CDR1 is MNHNS and CDR2 SASEGT. The CDR3 is 15 amino acids. V was cut by 7 bases and J by 4 bases, with 19 bases left in between.

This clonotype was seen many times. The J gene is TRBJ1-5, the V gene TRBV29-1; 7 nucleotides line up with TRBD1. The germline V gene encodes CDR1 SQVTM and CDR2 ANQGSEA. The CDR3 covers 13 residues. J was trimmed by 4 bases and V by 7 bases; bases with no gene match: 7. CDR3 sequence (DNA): TGCAGCGCTAGGGGGACAGAGAATCAGCCCCAGCATTTT. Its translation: CSARGTENQPQHF.

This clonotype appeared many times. The CDR3 region has the DNA TGTGCCAGTCAATTCCCGGGGGGGACAGGGGGACAAGAGACCCAGTACTTC. This translates into CASQFPGGTGGQETQYF. The chain employs TRBV6-5 and TRBJ2-5; TRBD1 aligns across 11 bases. This CDR3 spans 17 amino acids. Per the germline V gene, CDR1 is MNHEY and CDR2 is SVGAGI. Unmatched junction bases numbered 14, after V lost 9 bases and J lost 2 bases.

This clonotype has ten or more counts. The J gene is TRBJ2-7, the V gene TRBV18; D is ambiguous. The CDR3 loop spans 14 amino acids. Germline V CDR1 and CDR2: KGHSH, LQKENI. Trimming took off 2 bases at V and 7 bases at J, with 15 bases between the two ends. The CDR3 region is CASSPNAARGEQYF. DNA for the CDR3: TGTGCCAGCTCACCAAATGCGGCCAGAGGAGAGCAGTACTTC.

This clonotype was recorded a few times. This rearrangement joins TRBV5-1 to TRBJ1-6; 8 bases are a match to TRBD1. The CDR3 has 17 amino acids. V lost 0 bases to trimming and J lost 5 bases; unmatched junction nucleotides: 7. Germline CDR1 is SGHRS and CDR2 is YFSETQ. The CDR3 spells CASSLDPGGRHNSPLHF. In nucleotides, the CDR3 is TGCGCCAGCAGCTTGGACCCAGGGGGCAGGCATAATTCACCCCTCCACTTT.

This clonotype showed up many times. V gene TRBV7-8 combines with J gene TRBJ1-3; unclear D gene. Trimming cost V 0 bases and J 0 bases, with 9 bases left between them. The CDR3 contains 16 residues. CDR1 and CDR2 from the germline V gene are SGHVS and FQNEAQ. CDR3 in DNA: TGTGCCAGCAGCTTAGCAAGGATGGGCTCTGGAAACACCATATATTTT. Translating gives CASSLARMGSGNTIYF.

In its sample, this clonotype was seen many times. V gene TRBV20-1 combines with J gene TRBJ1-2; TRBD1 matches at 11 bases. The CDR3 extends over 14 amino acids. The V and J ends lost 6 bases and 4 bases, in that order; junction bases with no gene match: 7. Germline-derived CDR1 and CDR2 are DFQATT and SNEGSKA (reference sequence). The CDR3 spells CSAPGTGGSYGYTF. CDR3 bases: TGCAGTGCCCCCGGGACAGGGGGTTCCTATGGCTACACCTTC.

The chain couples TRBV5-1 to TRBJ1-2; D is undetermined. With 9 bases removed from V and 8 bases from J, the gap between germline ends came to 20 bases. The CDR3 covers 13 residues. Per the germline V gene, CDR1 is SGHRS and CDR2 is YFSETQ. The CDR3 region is CATSQASADGYTF. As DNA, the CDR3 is TGCGCCACCTCCCAAGCTTCAGCGGACGGCTACACCTTC.

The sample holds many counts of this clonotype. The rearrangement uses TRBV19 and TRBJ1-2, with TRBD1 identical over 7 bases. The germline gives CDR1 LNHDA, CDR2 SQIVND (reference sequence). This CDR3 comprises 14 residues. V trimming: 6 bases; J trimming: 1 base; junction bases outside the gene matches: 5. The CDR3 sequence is CASRGTDYNYGYTF. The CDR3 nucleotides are TGTGCCAGTAGGGGGACAGATTATAACTATGGCTACACCTTC.

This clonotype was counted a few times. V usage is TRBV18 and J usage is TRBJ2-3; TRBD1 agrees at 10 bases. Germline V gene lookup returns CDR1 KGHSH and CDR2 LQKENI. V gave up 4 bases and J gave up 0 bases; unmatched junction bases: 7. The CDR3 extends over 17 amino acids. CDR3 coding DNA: TGTGCCAGCTCACAACCGGGACAGGGGACTAGCACAGATACGCAGTATTTT. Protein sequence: CASSQPGQGTSTDTQYF.

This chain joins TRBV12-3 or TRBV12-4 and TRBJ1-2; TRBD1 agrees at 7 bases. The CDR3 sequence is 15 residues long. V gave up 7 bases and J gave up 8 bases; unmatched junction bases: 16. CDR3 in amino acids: CASNRQGYVARGYTF. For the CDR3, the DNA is TGTGCCAGCAACAGACAGGGCTACGTTGCGCGGGGCTACACCTTC.